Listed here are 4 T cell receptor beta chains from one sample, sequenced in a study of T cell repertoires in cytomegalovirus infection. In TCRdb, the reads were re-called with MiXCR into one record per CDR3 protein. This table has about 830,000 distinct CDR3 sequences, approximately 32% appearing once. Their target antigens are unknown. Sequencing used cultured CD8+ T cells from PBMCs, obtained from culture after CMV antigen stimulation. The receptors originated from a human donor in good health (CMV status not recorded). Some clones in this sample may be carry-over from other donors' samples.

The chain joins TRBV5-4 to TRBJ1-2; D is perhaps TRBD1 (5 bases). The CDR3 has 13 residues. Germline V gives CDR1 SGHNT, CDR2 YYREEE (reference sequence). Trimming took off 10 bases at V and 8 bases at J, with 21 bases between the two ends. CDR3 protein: CASPGSGTLGYTF. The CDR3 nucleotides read TGTGCCTCCCCCGGTTCCGGGACGCTCGGCTACACCTTC.

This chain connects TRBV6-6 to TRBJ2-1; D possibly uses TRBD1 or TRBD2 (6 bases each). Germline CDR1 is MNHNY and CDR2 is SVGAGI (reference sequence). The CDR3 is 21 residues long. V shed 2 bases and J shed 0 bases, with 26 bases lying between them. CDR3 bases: TGTGCCAGCAGTTACATCTTGAGGGGGGTAACTAGAGCAAGCTCCTACAATGAGCAGTTCTTC. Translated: CASSYILRGVTRASSYNEQFF.

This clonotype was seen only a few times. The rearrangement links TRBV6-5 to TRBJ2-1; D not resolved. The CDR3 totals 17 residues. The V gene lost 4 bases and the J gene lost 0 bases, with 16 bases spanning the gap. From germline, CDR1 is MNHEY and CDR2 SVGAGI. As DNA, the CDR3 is TGTGCCAGCAGTTTCACACATACACTGAGCTCCTACAATGAGCAGTTCTTC. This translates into CASSFTHTLSSYNEQFF.

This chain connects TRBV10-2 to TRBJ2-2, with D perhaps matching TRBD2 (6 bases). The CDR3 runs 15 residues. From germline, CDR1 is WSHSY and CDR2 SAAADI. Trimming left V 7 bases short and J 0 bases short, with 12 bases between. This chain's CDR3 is CASNSRDSNTGELFF. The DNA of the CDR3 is TGCGCCAGCAATAGCAGGGACTCGAACACCGGGGAGCTGTTTTTT.